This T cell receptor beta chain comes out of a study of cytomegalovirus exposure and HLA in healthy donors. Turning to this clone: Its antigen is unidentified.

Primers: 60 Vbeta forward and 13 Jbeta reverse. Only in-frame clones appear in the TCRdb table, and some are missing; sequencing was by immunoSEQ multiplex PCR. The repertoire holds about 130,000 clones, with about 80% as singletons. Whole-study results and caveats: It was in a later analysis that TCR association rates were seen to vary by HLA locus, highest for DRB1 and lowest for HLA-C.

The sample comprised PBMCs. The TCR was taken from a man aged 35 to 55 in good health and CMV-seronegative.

The CDR3 is CASSPESERGYNEQFF. The CDR3, as DNA: TGTGCCAGCAGCCCCGAGTCAGAGCGGGGGTACAATGAGCAGTTCTTC. J is TRBJ2-1 and V is TRBV5-4, with 8 bases matching TRBD2. CDR1 and CDR2 (germline): SGHNT, YYREEE (reference sequence). The CDR3 contains 16 residues. The J segment lost 4 bases and the V segment lost 4 bases, leaving 10 bases of the junction unmatched.